This is a list of T cell receptor beta chains from one sample in a study of blood T cell repertoires in COVID-19. Clones were read by immunoSEQ multiplex PCR, and TCRdb kept only the in-frame ones, dropping some. The sample lists approximately 190,000 clones; roughly 80% were seen once. Material: peripheral blood. The origin of the receptors is a woman aged 40 to 50 with acute or convalescent COVID-19. CDR3s include the opening cysteine and the closing phenylalanine or tryptophan. The order of the fields is clone size, J gene, V gene, D gene, CDR3 protein, CDR3 DNA. A D gene is named only where the DNA matches it firmly. Size is omitted from some rows. Given values are once, few, many or a class for expanded clones.

>.|TRBJ1-5|TRBV19|TRBD1
CASSVRTGVLGNQPQHF
TGTGCCAGTAGTGTCCGGACAGGGGTCCTCGGGAATCAGCCCCAGCATTTT
>.|TRBJ2-1|TRBV5-4|.
CASSLDRGGYNEQFF
TGTGCCAGCAGCTTGGACAGGGGAGGCTACAATGAGCAGTTCTTC
>.|TRBJ1-1|TRBV7-9|.
CASSPTGRGNTEAFF
TGTGCCAGCAGCCCCACAGGGAGGGGGAACACTGAAGCTTTCTTT
>.|TRBJ1-3|TRBV7-2|.
CASSLFGGASGNTIYF
TGTGCCAGCAGCTTGTTTGGGGGCGCCTCTGGAAACACCATATATTTT
>.|TRBJ1-5|TRBV5-1|.
CASSLGSPTDGGNQPQHF
TGCGCCAGCAGCTTGGGGTCCCCTACCGACGGGGGCAATCAGCCCCAGCATTTT
>.|TRBJ2-2|TRBV2|TRBD2
CASSIAGGRTGELFF
TGTGCCAGCAGTATAGCGGGAGGACGGACCGGGGAGCTGTTTTTT
>.|TRBJ1-4|TRBV3-1/TRBV3-2|.
CASSPPTDEKLFF
TGTGCCAGCAGCCCGCCAACGGATGAAAAACTGTTTTTT
>.|TRBJ2-3|TRBV28|.
CASSSAAVPGGTDTQYF
TGTGCCAGCAGTTCAGCTGCCGTTCCGGGGGGCACAGATACGCAGTATTTT
>once|TRBJ1-1|TRBV6-5|.
CASSFRQEAFF
TGTGCCAGCAGCTTTAGACAAGAAGCTTTCTTT
>.|TRBJ2-5|TRBV9|.
CASSRRDTETQYF
TGTGCCAGCTCACGCAGGGACACGGAGACCCAGTACTTC
>once|TRBJ2-7|TRBV7-8|TRBD2
CASSSGIAGYYEQYF
TGTGCCAGCAGCTCCGGTATAGCGGGGTACTACGAGCAGTACTTC
>.|TRBJ1-1|TRBV30|TRBD1
CAWREGTVMNTEAFF
TGTGCCTGGAGGGAGGGGACAGTCATGAACACTGAAGCTTTCTTT
>.|TRBJ1-5|TRBV27|.
CASSLTGSNQPQHF
TGTGCCAGCAGTCTGACAGGTAGCAATCAGCCCCAGCATTTT
>.|TRBJ2-3|TRBV6-2/TRBV6-3|TRBD2
CASSWGLAVDTQYF
TGTGCCAGCAGTTGGGGACTAGCGGTAGATACGCAGTATTTT
>few|TRBJ2-7|TRBV19|.
CASSPRGKEPYEQYF
TGTGCCAGTAGTCCCAGGGGCAAGGAACCCTACGAGCAGTACTTC
>.|TRBJ2-3|TRBV12-3/TRBV12-4|.
CASINTDTQYF
TGTGCCAGCATTAACACAGATACGCAGTATTTT
>.|TRBJ2-2|TRBV11-3|TRBD2
CASSFAGGTGELFF
TGTGCCAGCAGCTTTGCGGGGGGAACCGGGGAGCTGTTTTTT
>.|TRBJ2-7|TRBV5-1|.
CASRFLEGTSYEQYF
TGCGCCAGCCGCTTCCTGGAGGGTACCTCCTACGAGCAGTACTTC
>.|TRBJ1-5|TRBV5-3|TRBD1
CARSTTGGDQPQHF
TGTGCCAGAAGTACCACAGGGGGCGACCAGCCCCAGCATTTT
>.|TRBJ1-3|TRBV6-4|.
CASKGGTHSGNTIYF
TGTGCCAGCAAAGGAGGGACCCACTCTGGAAACACCATATATTTT
>few|TRBJ2-7|TRBV18|.
CASSPYQANLTYEQYF
TGTGCCAGCTCACCATATCAAGCGAATCTTACCTACGAGCAGTACTTC
>once|TRBJ1-3|TRBV15|.
CATSRDLTPDFSGNTIYF
TGTGCCACCAGCAGAGATCTCACCCCGGACTTCTCTGGAAACACCATATATTTT
>.|TRBJ1-5|TRBV3-1/TRBV3-2|TRBD1
CASSPLGTGQPQHF
TGTGCCAGCAGCCCCCTCGGGACAGGTCAGCCCCAGCATTTT
>.|TRBJ1-3|TRBV28|.
CASSQRQISGNTIYF
TGTGCCAGCAGCCAGAGACAAATCTCTGGAAACACCATATATTTT
>.|TRBJ1-1|TRBV2|TRBD1
CASGQGVEAFF
TGTGCCAGCGGACAGGGAGTTGAAGCTTTCTTT
>.|TRBJ1-1|TRBV10-3|.
CAISESRNREEAFF
TGTGCCATCAGTGAGTCGAGAAACAGGGAAGAAGCTTTCTTT
>.|TRBJ2-1|TRBV6-5|TRBD1
CASSYIEGAEQFF
TGTGCCAGCAGTTATATTGAGGGGGCTGAGCAGTTCTTC
>.|TRBJ1-2|TRBV18|TRBD1
CASSQNRQGDYTF
TGTGCCAGCTCACAGAATCGACAGGGTGACTACACCTTC
>.|TRBJ1-2|TRBV27|.
CASSPIVSAQGYGYTF
TGTGCCAGCAGTCCCATCGTTTCGGCCCAGGGGTATGGCTACACCTTC
>once|TRBJ2-2|TRBV27|TRBD2
CASPSNELAGEGTGELFF
TGTGCCAGCCCCTCTAACGAACTAGCGGGAGAAGGTACCGGGGAGCTGTTTTTT
>once|TRBJ1-6|TRBV10-3|.
CAVSGTGSSGSPLHF
TGTGCCGTTTCTGGAACAGGGTCGTCGGGCTCACCCCTCCACTTT
>.|TRBJ2-1|TRBV3-1/TRBV3-2|TRBD2
CATTGTSVGEQFF
TGTGCCACCACCGGGACTAGCGTGGGTGAGCAGTTCTTC
>.|TRBJ2-7|TRBV28|TRBD2
CASSLVSGPSYEQYF
TGTGCCAGCAGTTTGGTTAGCGGGCCCTCCTACGAGCAGTACTTC
>.|TRBJ2-7|TRBV30|TRBD1
CASRDRGFYEQYF
TGTGCCTCCCGGGACAGGGGCTTCTACGAGCAGTACTTC
>.|TRBJ2-7|TRBV6-5|TRBD2
CASSYAASGKDYEQYF
TGTGCCAGCAGTTATGCGGCTAGCGGGAAAGATTACGAGCAGTACTTC
>.|TRBJ2-1|TRBV3-1/TRBV3-2|.
CASSQGYTMDEQFF
TGTGCCAGCAGCCAAGGATATACAATGGATGAGCAGTTCTTC